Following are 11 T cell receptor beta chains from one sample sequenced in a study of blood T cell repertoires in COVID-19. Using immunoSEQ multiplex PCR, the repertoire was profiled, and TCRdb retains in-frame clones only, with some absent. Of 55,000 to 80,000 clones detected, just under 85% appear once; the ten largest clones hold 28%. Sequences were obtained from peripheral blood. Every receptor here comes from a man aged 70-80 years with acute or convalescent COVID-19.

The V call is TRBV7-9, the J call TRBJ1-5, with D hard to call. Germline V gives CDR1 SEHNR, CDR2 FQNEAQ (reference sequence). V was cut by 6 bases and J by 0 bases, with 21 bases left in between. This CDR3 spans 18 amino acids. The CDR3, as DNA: TGTGCCAGCAGACCGCCTGGAGCGAACGACTATAGCAATCAGCCCCAGCATTTT. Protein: CASRPPGANDYSNQPQHF.

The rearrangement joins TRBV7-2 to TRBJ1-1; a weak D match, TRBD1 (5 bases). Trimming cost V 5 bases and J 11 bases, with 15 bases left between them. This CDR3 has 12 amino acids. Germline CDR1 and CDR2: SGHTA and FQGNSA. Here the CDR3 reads CASSLRAGEAFF. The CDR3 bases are TGTGCCAGCAGCCTTAGAGCGGGGGAGGCTTTCTTT.

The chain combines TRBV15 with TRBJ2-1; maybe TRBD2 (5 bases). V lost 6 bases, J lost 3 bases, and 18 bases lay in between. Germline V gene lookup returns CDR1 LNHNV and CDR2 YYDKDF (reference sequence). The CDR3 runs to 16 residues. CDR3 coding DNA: TGTGCCACCAGTCCGGGGTGGAGTAGCGTCTACAATGAGCAGTTCTTC. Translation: CATSPGWSSVYNEQFF.

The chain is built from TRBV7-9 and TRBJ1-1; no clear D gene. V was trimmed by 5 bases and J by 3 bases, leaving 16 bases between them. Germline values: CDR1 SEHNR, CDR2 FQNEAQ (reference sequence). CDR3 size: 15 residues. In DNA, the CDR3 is TGTGCCAGCAGCACAACCTCCCCTCGGGACACTGAAGCTTTCTTT. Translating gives CASSTTSPRDTEAFF.

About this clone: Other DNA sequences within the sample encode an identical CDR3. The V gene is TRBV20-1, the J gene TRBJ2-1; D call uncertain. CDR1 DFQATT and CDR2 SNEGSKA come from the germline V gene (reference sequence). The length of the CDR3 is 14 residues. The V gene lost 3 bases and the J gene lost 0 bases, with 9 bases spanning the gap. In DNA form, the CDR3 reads TGCAGTGCTAGTGGGCGGTACTCCTACAATGAGCAGTTCTTC. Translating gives CSASGRYSYNEQFF.

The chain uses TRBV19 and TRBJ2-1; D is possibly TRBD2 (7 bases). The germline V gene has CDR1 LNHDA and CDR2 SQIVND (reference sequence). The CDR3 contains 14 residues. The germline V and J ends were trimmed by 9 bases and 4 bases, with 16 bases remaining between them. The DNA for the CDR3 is TGTGCCAGCGAGACCAGGGGAGGGTACAATGAGCAGTTCTTC. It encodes CASETRGGYNEQFF.

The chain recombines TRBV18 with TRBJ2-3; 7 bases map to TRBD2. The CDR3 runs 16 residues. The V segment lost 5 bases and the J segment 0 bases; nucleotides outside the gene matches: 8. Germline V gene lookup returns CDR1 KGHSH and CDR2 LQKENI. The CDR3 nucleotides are TGTGCCAGCTCATCGCAGCGGGGTGCTAGCACAGATACGCAGTATTTT. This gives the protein CASSSQRGASTDTQYF.

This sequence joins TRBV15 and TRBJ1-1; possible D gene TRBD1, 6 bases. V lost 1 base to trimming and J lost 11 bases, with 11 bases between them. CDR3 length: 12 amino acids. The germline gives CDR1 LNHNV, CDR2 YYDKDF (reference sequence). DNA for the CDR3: TGTGCCACCAGCAGAGGGACAGAAACGGCTTTCTTT. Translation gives CATSRGTETAFF.

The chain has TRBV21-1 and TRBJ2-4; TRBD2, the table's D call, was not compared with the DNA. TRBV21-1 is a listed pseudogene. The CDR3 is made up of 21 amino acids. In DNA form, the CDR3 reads TGTGCCAGCAGCAAAGCCCCCCGGAGGGCGGGGCCGACTCTAGCCAAAAACATTCAGTACTTC. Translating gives CASSKAPRRAGPTLAKNIQYF.

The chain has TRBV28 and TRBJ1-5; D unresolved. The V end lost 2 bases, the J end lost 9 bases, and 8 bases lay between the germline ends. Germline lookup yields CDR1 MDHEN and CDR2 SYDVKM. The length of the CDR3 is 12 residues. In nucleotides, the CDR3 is TGTGCCAGCAGTTTAAGGAGGGCGCCCCAGCATTTT. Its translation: CASSLRRAPQHF.

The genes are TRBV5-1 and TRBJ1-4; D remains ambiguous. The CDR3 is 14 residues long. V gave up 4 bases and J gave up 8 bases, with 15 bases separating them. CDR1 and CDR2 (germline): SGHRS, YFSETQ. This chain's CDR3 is CASSRREGDEKLFF. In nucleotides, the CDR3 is TGCGCCAGCAGCCGCCGGGAGGGTGACGAAAAACTGTTTTTT.